This is a list of T cell receptor beta chains from one sample in a study of blood T cell repertoires in COVID-19. TCRdb's table, derived via immunoSEQ multiplex PCR, lists solely in-frame clones and lacks some. Here the sample spans around 250,000 clones, approximately 91% being singletons. Sample: PBMCs or T cells enriched from blood (not recorded which). These receptor sequences come from a human donor in a cohort exposed to, infected with or recovered from COVID-19 (not recorded which). The donor label of this sample is uncertain. Both conserved end residues are trimmed from each CDR3.

v_call cdr3_aa
TRBV5-6 ASSPRVSGQF
TRBV27 ASSQRGTGVYGYT
TRBV2 ASRRGFPGQVNEKLF
TRBV30 AWTGAGNMNTEAF
TRBV6-5 ASSWTGISTDTQY
TRBV6-5 ASSYPAGYGYT
TRBV25-1 ASSDLGTDREVDGYT
TRBV5-1 ASSLVAQTYEQY
TRBV7-9 ASSRDRGLGELF
TRBV6-5 ASKLGTFSNQPQH
TRBV6-2/TRBV6-3 ASSPGQYGYT
TRBV5-4 ASSLKPRQARSREQY
TRBV30 AWRGGYEQY
TRBV5-1 ASSPSTSSGKNEKLF